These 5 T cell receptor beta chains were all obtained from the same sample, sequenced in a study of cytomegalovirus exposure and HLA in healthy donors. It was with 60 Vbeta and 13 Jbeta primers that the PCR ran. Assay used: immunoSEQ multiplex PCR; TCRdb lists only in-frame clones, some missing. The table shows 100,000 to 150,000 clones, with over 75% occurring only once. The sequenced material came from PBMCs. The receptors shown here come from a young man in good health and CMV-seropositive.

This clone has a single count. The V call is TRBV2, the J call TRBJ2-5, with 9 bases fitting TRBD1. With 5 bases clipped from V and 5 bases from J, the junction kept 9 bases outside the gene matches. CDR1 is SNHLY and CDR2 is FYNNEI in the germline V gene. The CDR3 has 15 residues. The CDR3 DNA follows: TGTGCCAGCAGTCGAGGACAGGGGCCTGCGGAGACCCAGTACTTC. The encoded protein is CASSRGQGPAETQYF.

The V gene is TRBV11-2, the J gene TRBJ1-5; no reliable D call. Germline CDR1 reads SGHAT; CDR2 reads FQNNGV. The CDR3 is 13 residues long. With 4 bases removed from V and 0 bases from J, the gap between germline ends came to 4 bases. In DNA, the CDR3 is TGTGCCAGCAGCTCCGGTAGCAATCAGCCCCAGCATTTT. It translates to CASSSGSNQPQHF.

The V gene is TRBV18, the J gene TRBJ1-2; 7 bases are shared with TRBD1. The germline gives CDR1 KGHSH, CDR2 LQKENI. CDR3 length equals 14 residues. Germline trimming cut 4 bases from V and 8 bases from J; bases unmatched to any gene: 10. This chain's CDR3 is CASSLDRDFFGYTF. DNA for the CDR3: TGTGCCAGCTCACTTGACAGGGATTTTTTCGGCTACACCTTC. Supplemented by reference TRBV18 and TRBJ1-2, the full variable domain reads NAGVMQNPRHLVRRRGQEARLRCSPMKGHSHVYWYRQLPEEGLKFMVYLQKENIIDESGMPKERFSAEFPKEGPSILRIQQVVRGDSAAYFCASSLDRDFFGYTFGSGTRLTVV.

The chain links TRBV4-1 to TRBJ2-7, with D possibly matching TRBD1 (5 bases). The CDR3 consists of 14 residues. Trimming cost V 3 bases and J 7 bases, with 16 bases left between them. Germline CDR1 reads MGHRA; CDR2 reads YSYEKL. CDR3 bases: TGCGCCAGCAGCCACACGGACATCCCCGATGAGCAGTACTTC. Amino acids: CASSHTDIPDEQYF.

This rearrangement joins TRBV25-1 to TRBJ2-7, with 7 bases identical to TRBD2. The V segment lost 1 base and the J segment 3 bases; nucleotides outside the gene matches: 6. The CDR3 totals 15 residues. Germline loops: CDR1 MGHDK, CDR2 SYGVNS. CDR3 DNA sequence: TGTGCCAGCAGTGAATTGGGGACTACTAACTACGAGCAGTACTTC. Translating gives CASSELGTTNYEQYF.